The 11 T cell receptor beta chains below come from one sample, sequenced in a study of blood T cells in healthy people across ages. A second PCR of 7 to 11 cycles used a sample-barcoded 5' primer and a J-beta primer mix. TCRdb reprocessed the 5' RACE reads via MiXCR and lists one record per CDR3 protein. The data show 1.5 million to 1.8 million distinct CDR3 sequences, 35% to 45% seen once. The material sequenced was blood. Receptor source: a woman between 18 and 30 years old in good health.

The table lists this clonotype with a few counts. The CDR3 bases are TGTGCCAGCAGTGAGATCTCCTCCGGGACAGTAACGACTGAAGCTTTCTTT. Protein sequence: CASSEISSGTVTTEAFF. The chain has TRBV2 and TRBJ1-1, with 7 positions matching TRBD1. After removal of 3 bases from V and 5 bases from J, the junction contained 15 bases not matched to a gene. The CDR3 has 17 amino acids. Germline V lookup: CDR1 SNHLY, CDR2 FYNNEI.

This clonotype showed up just a few times. A read error may explain this, as a much larger clone is one base away. The chain combines TRBV4-3 with TRBJ2-1, with 11 bases aligning to TRBD2. J lost 4 bases, V lost 1 base, and 3 bases had no gene match. The CDR3 runs 16 residues. The germline gives CDR1 LGHNA, CDR2 YSLEER. CDR3 in DNA: TGCGCCAGCAGCCAAGTCCCTAGCGGGGGGTACAATGAGCAGTTCTTC. Amino acid sequence: CASSQVPSGGYNEQFF.

This clonotype was counted only a few times. V usage is TRBV29-1 and J usage is TRBJ2-5; 7 bases line up with TRBD1. The CDR3 consists of 12 residues. Germline assignment: CDR1 SQVTM and CDR2 ANQGSEA. J lost 1 base, V lost 6 bases, and 2 bases had no gene match. In DNA, the CDR3 is TGCAGCGTGGGACAGATCCAAGAGACCCAGTACTTC. Translating gives CSVGQIQETQYF. Drawing the rest from reference TRBV29-1 and TRBJ2-5, the complete variable domain is SAVISQKPSRDICQRGTSLTIQCQVDSQVTMMFWYRQQPGQSLTLIATANQGSEATYESGFVIDKFPISRPNLTFSTLTVSNMSPEDSSIYLCSVGQIQETQYFGPGTRLLVL.

In its sample, this clonotype was seen a few times. The gene calls are TRBV7-9 and TRBJ1-2, with D uncertain. Germline values: CDR1 SEHNR, CDR2 FQNEAQ (reference sequence). The CDR3 length is 16 residues. The germline V and J ends were trimmed by 4 bases and 2 bases, with 17 bases remaining between them. This chain's CDR3 is CASSSEMRVSNYGYTF. The DNA of the CDR3 is TGTGCCAGCAGCTCGGAAATGAGGGTTTCCAACTATGGCTACACCTTC.

This clonotype was counted once. The CDR3 sequence: CASERTGLEAFF. Written as DNA, the CDR3 is TGTGCCAGCGAGAGGACAGGCCTTGAAGCTTTCTTT. The V and J genes are TRBV7-9 and TRBJ1-1; 7 bases match TRBD1. Germline V CDR1 and CDR2: SEHNR, FQNEAQ (reference sequence). The CDR3 is 12 residues long. After removal of 8 bases from V and 7 bases from J, the junction contained 7 bases not matched to a gene.

This clonotype is a singleton in its sample. The V and J genes are TRBV4-1 and TRBJ2-2; D gene ambiguous. Trimming took off 0 bases at V and 6 bases at J, with 11 bases between the two ends. Germline V gene data show CDR1 as MGHRA and CDR2 as YSYEKL. The CDR3 runs 15 residues. The CDR3, as DNA: TGCGCCAGCAGCCAAGATCTTCTGGGTCCCGGGGAGCTGTTTTTT. This encodes CASSQDLLGPGELFF.

The rearrangement links TRBV5-1 to TRBJ2-5; no definite D call. Germline values: CDR1 SGHRS, CDR2 YFSETQ. V dropped 4 bases and J dropped 11 bases, with 12 bases sitting between them. The CDR3 extends over 11 amino acids. Written as DNA, the CDR3 is TGCGCCAGCAGCCCTGGGTTTGGGCAGTACTTC. Its protein is CASSPGFGQYF.

This rearrangement joins TRBV15 to TRBJ2-1; 12 nucleotides agree with TRBD2. The germline V gene has CDR1 LNHNV and CDR2 YYDKDF (reference sequence). Trimming removed 1 base from V and 7 bases from J; junction bases left unmatched: 5. The CDR3 totals 16 residues. The CDR3 reads CATSRGRLAGGNEQFF. CDR3 sequence (DNA): TGTGCCACCAGCAGAGGACGCCTAGCGGGAGGGAATGAGCAGTTCTTC.

About this clonotype itself: At one of its ends the junction is not consistent with the germline gene, which may arise from a read error. The chain has TRBV7-8 and TRBJ2-6; D not resolved. Germline CDR1 reads SGHVS; CDR2 reads FQNEAQ. The CDR3 spans 15 residues. The DNA of the CDR3 is TGTGCCAGCAGCTCAGACGCAAGGAAGGCCAACGTCCTGATTTTC. Translation: CASSSDARKANVLIF.

This rearrangement joins TRBV7-6 to TRBJ2-7; a possible D gene is TRBD1 (5 bases). CDR3 size: 12 residues. The germline V and J ends were trimmed by 5 bases and 7 bases, with 12 bases remaining between them. Germline values: CDR1 SGHVS, CDR2 FNYEAQ. The DNA of the CDR3 is TGTGCCAGCAGCACTGGGGCATGGGAGCAGTACTTC. Encoded protein: CASSTGAWEQYF.

The CDR3 nucleotides read TGTGCCAGCAGTTTGAGGCAGGGGGGAAAGACCCAGTACTTC. Translation: CASSLRQGGKTQYF. V usage is TRBV12-3 or TRBV12-4 and J usage is TRBJ2-5; a weak D match, TRBD1 (7 bases). The CDR3 has 14 amino acids. V lost 3 bases and J 6 bases, leaving 14 bases between the germline ends.